A single T cell receptor beta chain is shown here with its context. Its antigen is unidentified. TCRdb used MiXCR to reprocess the 5' RACE reads, holding one entry per CDR3 protein. The data hold approximately 150,000 distinct CDR3 sequences, with 9.3% observed a single time. This record comes from a study of T cells after yellow fever vaccination. Study observations and caveats: Abundant bulk-population clonotypes could contaminate the FACS-sorted repertoires.

The origin of this receptor is a man aged 18 to 29 who received the YFV17D yellow fever vaccine. This sample comprised CD8+ T cells sorted from PBMCs, obtained 45 days after the yellow fever booster vaccination.

CDR3 DNA sequence: TGTGCCAGCAGTTTACTGGCCGGCGGGCCTGGAAATCAGCCCCAGCATTTT. Translation gives CASSLLAGGPGNQPQHF. The genes are TRBV27 and TRBJ1-5; D ambiguous. Trimming left V 2 bases short and J 4 bases short, with 18 bases between. There are 17 residues in the CDR3. Germline V gives CDR1 MNHEY, CDR2 SMNVEV (reference sequence).